This TCR beta chain was captured by sequencing in a study of tumour-infiltrating T cells in Burkitt lymphoma. Study summary: Repertoire clonality predicted overall and progression-free survival.

The CDR3 length is 18 residues. J lost 2 bases, V lost 0 bases, and 9 bases had no gene match. The V gene's germline CDR1 is SGHRS and CDR2 YFSETQ. This clone has a handful of counts. Sequencing used immunoSEQ multiplex PCR; TCRdb keeps in-frame clones, though not all of them. The sample contains roughly 4,500 clones, 24% of which appear only once. The rearrangement joins TRBV5-1 to TRBJ2-7, with 12 bases identical to TRBD2. Sequencing was performed on tumor tissue. This TCR was recovered from a human donor with diffuse large B-cell lymphoma. The CDR3 here is CASSLAGTSGPSTYEQYF. The CDR3 bases are TGCGCCAGCAGCTTGGCCGGGACTAGCGGGCCCTCAACCTACGAGCAGTACTTC.